The 32 T cell receptor beta chains presented below share a single source sample, sequenced in a study of CXCR3-negative and CXCR3-positive naive CD8 T cells. Carrying UMI labels, the TRB cDNA libraries were prepared through 5' RACE. After re-calling the 5' RACE reads, TCRdb lists one entry per CDR3 protein, DNA absent. Its table lists some 67,000 distinct CDR3 sequences. Sequenced: naive CXCR3- CD8+ T cells from blood. As to subset: CD45RO-CCR7+CD27+CD95- naive CD8+ T cells lacking CXCR3 (TNR3-). The receptors were sampled from a human donor in good health. Some clones in this sample may be carry-over from other donors' samples.

The chain carries TRBV7-8 and TRBJ1-1; as DNA is missing, the TRBD1 call by TCRdb cannot be tested. The germline V gene encodes CDR1 SGHVS and CDR2 FQNEAQ. This CDR3 region has 14 residues. CDR3 loop: CASSLQGIGTEAFF.

V is TRBV7-8 and J is TRBJ2-7. The V gene's germline CDR1 is SGHVS and CDR2 FQNEAQ. CDR3 length equals 15 residues. CDR3 residues: CASSLPTEYQETQYF. The complete variable domain, with remaining parts taken from reference TRBV7-8 and TRBJ2-7, reads GAGVSQSPRYKVAKRGQDVALRCDPISGHVSLFWYQQALGQGPEFLTYFQNEAQLDKSGLPSDRFFAERPEGSVSTLKIQRTQQEDSAVYLCASSLPTEYQETQYFGPGTRLTVT.

This chain connects TRBV29-1 to TRBJ2-4; TCRdb lists TRBD1, though no DNA is available to test this call. The CDR3 is 12 amino acids. Per germline, CDR1 SQVTM and CDR2 ANQGSEA. This CDR3 reads CSVRGDKNIQYF.

V and J are TRBV20-1 and TRBJ2-7; the D call from TCRdb, TRBD1, cannot be confirmed without DNA. From germline, CDR1 is DFQATT and CDR2 SNEGSKA (reference sequence). The CDR3 is 16 residues long. The CDR3 loop reads CSARKPGDFPTYEQYF.

The gene calls are TRBV20-1 and TRBJ2-7. CDR1 is DFQATT, CDR2 SNEGSKA, per germline (reference sequence). The CDR3 runs 14 residues. The CDR3 sequence is CSARDSRSSYEQYF.

V gene TRBV29-1 combines with J gene TRBJ2-1. CDR1 and CDR2 (germline): SQVTM, ANQGSEA. This CDR3 spans 12 amino acids. CDR3 loop: CSVEGLEDEQFF.

The chain carries TRBV12-3 or TRBV12-4 and TRBJ2-7. The length of the CDR3 is 13 residues. CDR3 loop: CASAAGTSYEQYF.

The V and J genes are TRBV5-1 and TRBJ2-2; TCRdb outputs TRBD2, but without DNA this stays unchecked. Germline V gene data show CDR1 as SGHRS and CDR2 as YFSETQ. CDR3 length: 15 amino acids. CDR3 loop: CASSLELAGSGELFF.

CDR3 sequence reads: CASTSQRDNQNNEQFF. This sequence joins TRBV27 and TRBJ2-1; checking the TCRdb D call of TRBD1 is not possible without DNA. There are 16 residues in the CDR3. Germline V gives CDR1 MNHEY, CDR2 SMNVEV (reference sequence).

The gene calls are TRBV4-1 and TRBJ2-7; checking the TCRdb D call of TRBD1 is not possible without DNA. From germline, CDR1 is MGHRA and CDR2 YSYEKL. This CDR3 region has 15 residues. The CDR3 spells CASSQADRGDYEQYF.

CDR3 loop: CASSLRTDTQYF. The chain recombines TRBV12-3 or TRBV12-4 with TRBJ2-3. This CDR3 comprises 12 residues.

The V gene is TRBV30, the J gene TRBJ1-1; TCRdb proposes TRBD1, but this gene call is untestable without DNA. The CDR3 extends over 12 amino acids. Germline V gene lookup returns CDR1 GTSNPN and CDR2 SVGIG (reference sequence). The CDR3: CAWTLGDTEAFF. The full variable domain, its missing parts supplied by reference TRBV30 and TRBJ1-1, is SQTIHQWPATLVQPVGSPLSLECTVEGTSNPNLYWYRQAAGRGLQLLFYSVGIGQISSEVPQNLSASRPQDRQFILSSKKLLLSDSGFYLCAWTLGDTEAFFGQGTRLTVV.

This chain joins TRBV20-1 and TRBJ1-1; TCRdb gives TRBD1 as the D gene, but with no DNA this cannot be confirmed. The CDR3 extends over 15 amino acids. Germline values: CDR1 DFQATT, CDR2 SNEGSKA (reference sequence). CDR3 amino acids: CSARVVDPLPGKAFF.

This chain joins TRBV27 and TRBJ2-7. CDR3 length equals 13 residues. CDR1 MNHEY and CDR2 SMNVEV come from the germline V gene (reference sequence). This CDR3 is CASSLDETYEQYF.

The chain uses TRBV28 and TRBJ2-7; TCRdb designates TRBD2, a call that cannot be tested without DNA. The CDR3 covers 14 residues. In germline, CDR1 is MDHEN, CDR2 SYDVKM. CDR3 residues: CASRETSTHYEQYF.

This chain uses TRBV13 with TRBJ2-7; without DNA, the TCRdb call of TRBD2 cannot be checked. Germline CDR1 is PRHDT and CDR2 is FYEKMQ (reference sequence). This CDR3 is built from 14 residues. The CDR3 spells CASSSGLGVGEQYF.

The chain combines TRBV14 with TRBJ2-1; checking the TCRdb D call of TRBD1 is not possible without DNA. Germline CDR1 and CDR2: SGHDN and FVKESK. The CDR3 is made up of 14 amino acids. The CDR3 here is CASSQDRTPLVQFF.

This chain connects TRBV24-1 to TRBJ2-5; TCRdb's assignment of TRBD1 cannot be checked, as there is no DNA. Looked up from germline, CDR1 is KGHDR and CDR2 is SFDVKD. This CDR3 has 14 residues. The CDR3 here is CATSDGQGVETQYF.

The chain carries TRBV12-3 or TRBV12-4 and TRBJ2-5. The CDR3 has 11 amino acids. CDR3 in amino acids: CASSFQETQYF.

The chain has TRBV12-3 or TRBV12-4 and TRBJ1-2; the TRBD1 assignment by TCRdb is unverifiable without DNA. This CDR3 is built from 13 residues. CDR3 protein: CASSPGTFYGYTF.

V and J are TRBV4-1 and TRBJ2-1; the TCRdb D gene call, TRBD1, has no DNA to confirm it. Germline V gene sequence: CDR1 MGHRA, CDR2 YSYEKL. CDR3 length: 14 amino acids. CDR3 residues: CASSQDPRGREQFF.

The J gene is TRBJ2-1, the V gene TRBV5-1; TCRdb's D call of TRBD2 is untestable without DNA. The CDR3 totals 15 residues. In germline, CDR1 is SGHRS, CDR2 YFSETQ. The CDR3: CASSLKRVTYNEQFF. Full variable domain (missing parts from reference TRBV5-1 and TRBJ2-1): KAGVTQTPRYLIKTRGQQVTLSCSPISGHRSVSWYQQTPGQGLQFLFEYFSETQRNKGNFPGRFSGRQFSNSRSEMNVSTLELGDSALYLCASSLKRVTYNEQFFGPGTRLTVL.

The chain joins TRBV28 to TRBJ2-1. CDR3 size: 13 residues. CDR1 and CDR2 (germline): MDHEN, SYDVKM. The CDR3 protein is CDSSLGQDNEQFF.

The rearrangement joins TRBV28 to TRBJ1-6. Germline V gene data show CDR1 as MDHEN and CDR2 as SYDVKM. This CDR3 comprises 12 residues. CDR3 sequence reads: CASGVYNSPLHF.

This chain links TRBV4-3 with TRBJ2-2. Germline V CDR1 and CDR2: LGHNA, YSLEER. The CDR3 is made up of 17 amino acids. This chain's CDR3 is CASSQELHMFNTGELFF.

This chain connects TRBV28 to TRBJ2-7; as DNA is missing, the TRBD2 call by TCRdb cannot be tested. Germline-derived CDR1 and CDR2 are MDHEN and SYDVKM. This CDR3 is built from 14 residues. CDR3: CASSFRASPYEQYF.

The chain couples TRBV11-2 to TRBJ2-1; lacking DNA, the TRBD1 call made by TCRdb goes unchecked. There are 13 residues in the CDR3. Germline V gives CDR1 SGHAT, CDR2 FQNNGV. CDR3 region: CASSLSDRGEQFF.

The chain is built from TRBV12-3 or TRBV12-4 and TRBJ2-5; TCRdb's D call of TRBD1 is untestable without DNA. This CDR3 spans 15 amino acids. CDR3 region: CASSRQGGVGETQYF.

The CDR3 sequence: CASSADLAGGYNEQFF. This chain links TRBV5-1 with TRBJ2-1; without DNA, the TCRdb call of TRBD2 cannot be checked. The CDR3 has 16 residues. Germline loops: CDR1 SGHRS, CDR2 YFSETQ.

J is TRBJ2-2 and V is TRBV29-1; the D call from TCRdb, TRBD1, cannot be confirmed without DNA. CDR1 is SQVTM and CDR2 is ANQGSEA in the germline V gene. This CDR3 region has 13 residues. CDR3: CSVETGDTGELFF.

J is TRBJ2-2 and V is TRBV28. Germline loops: CDR1 MDHEN, CDR2 SYDVKM. CDR3 length equals 14 residues. The CDR3 here is CASSPTIEGGELFF.

The V gene is TRBV4-2, the J gene TRBJ1-4; the TCRdb call, TRBD1, lacks DNA for checking. The CDR3 contains 14 residues. CDR1 and CDR2 from the germline V gene are LGHNA and YNFKEQ. CDR3 residues: CASSQADSNEKLFF.